This T cell receptor beta chain was documented in a study of human T cells and chemical hapten exposure. The germline V gene encodes CDR1 SGDLS and CDR2 YYNGEE. There are 13 residues in the CDR3. V lost 5 bases and J lost 5, with 11 bases in between. Time point specified: patch test 1, 2 weeks after DPC sensitization. Treatment noted: therapeutic diphenylcyclopropenone sensitization with weekly scalp DPC. This clonotype has a count of ten or more. TCRdb fed the RACE reads into MiXCR, producing one record per CDR3 protein. The repertoire holds 95,000 to 150,000 distinct CDR3 sequences, with roughly 13% as singletons.

The chain has TRBV9 and TRBJ2-1; D not resolved. This clonotype originated in a man in his late teens or twenties with alopecia areata. Some clones in this sample may be carry-over from other donors' samples. The input for sequencing was whole blood, taken in connection with sensitization to the hapten diphenylcyclopropenone (DPC). The CDR3 DNA follows: TGTGCCAGCAGGGATCCGAACAACAATGAGCAGTTCTTC. The encoded protein is CASRDPNNNEQFF.